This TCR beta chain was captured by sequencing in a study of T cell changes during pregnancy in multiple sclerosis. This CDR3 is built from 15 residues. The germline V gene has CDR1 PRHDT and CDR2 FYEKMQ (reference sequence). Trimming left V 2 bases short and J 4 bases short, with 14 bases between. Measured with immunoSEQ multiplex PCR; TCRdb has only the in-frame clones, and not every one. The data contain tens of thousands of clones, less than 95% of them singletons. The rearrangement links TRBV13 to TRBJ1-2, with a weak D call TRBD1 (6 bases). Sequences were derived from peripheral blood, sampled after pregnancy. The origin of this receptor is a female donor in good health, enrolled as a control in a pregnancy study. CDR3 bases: TGTGCCAGCAGCTTAAGCGCCACAGGGTTCTATGGCTACACCTTC. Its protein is CASSLSATGFYGYTF.